The 10 T cell receptor beta chains presented below share a single source sample, sequenced in a study of blood T cell repertoires in COVID-19. This table comes from immunoSEQ multiplex PCR, and its TCRdb copy is limited to in-frame clones, with some not included. The table has 350,000 to 450,000 clones, 70% to 90% seen once; the top ten hold about 1.5%. The material sequenced was PBMCs or T cells enriched from blood (not recorded which). These receptors came from a young woman who had been exposed to COVID-19.

The CDR3 DNA is TGTGCCAGCAGGCGGGGGGGCCTGGGAACAGATACGCAGTATTTT. This sequence encodes CASRRGGLGTDTQYF. The chain uses TRBV5-8 and TRBJ2-3, with 9 bases lining up with TRBD2. J was trimmed by 3 bases and V by 5 bases; bases with no gene match: 7. The CDR3 consists of 15 residues. Germline V gene lookup returns CDR1 SGHTS and CDR2 YDEGEE.

V and J are TRBV6-6 and TRBJ1-1, with D hard to call. Germline-derived CDR1 and CDR2 are MNHNY and SVGAGI (reference sequence). Trimming stripped 6 bases from V and 5 bases from J, with 19 bases between. This CDR3 is 15 amino acids long. The chain's CDR3 is CASREKAGRGTEAFF. The CDR3 DNA reads TGTGCCAGCAGGGAAAAGGCGGGCAGAGGGACTGAAGCTTTCTTT.

The genes are TRBV7-2 and TRBJ2-3; TRBD2 aligns across 9 bases. V gave up 2 bases and J gave up 2 bases; unmatched junction bases: 5. The germline gives CDR1 SGHTA, CDR2 FQGNSA. The CDR3 is 16 residues long. CDR3 protein: CASSLRGGGATDTQYF. CDR3 coding DNA: TGTGCCAGCAGCTTACGTGGCGGGGGGGCCACAGATACGCAGTATTTT.

The chain links TRBV7-2 to TRBJ1-1; D may be TRBD1 (6 bases). V gave up 9 bases and J gave up 4 bases, with 15 bases separating them. Per the germline V gene, CDR1 is SGHTA and CDR2 is FQGNSA. The CDR3 is made up of 13 amino acids. CDR3 DNA: TGTGCCAGTACATTCACAGGGTTCACTGAAGCTTTCTTT. This encodes CASTFTGFTEAFF.

V is TRBV5-1 and J is TRBJ1-2; TRBD1 matches at 10 bases. The junction had 4 bases not matched to a gene; V was cut back by 0 bases and J by 8 bases. Germline assignment: CDR1 SGHRS and CDR2 YFSETQ. The CDR3 has 14 amino acids. The DNA of the CDR3 is TGCGCCAGCAGCTTGGTTGGGACAGGGGAAGGCTACACCTTC. Amino acids: CASSLVGTGEGYTF.

V and J are TRBV5-1 and TRBJ2-7; no clear D. CDR3 length: 18 amino acids. CDR1 is SGHRS, CDR2 YFSETQ, per germline. V was trimmed by 0 bases and J by 3 bases, leaving 22 bases between them. This CDR3 is CASSLDGIPGGVYYEQYF. CDR3 nucleotide sequence: TGCGCCAGCAGCTTGGACGGCATACCGGGTGGTGTGTACTACGAGCAGTACTTC.

This sequence joins TRBV28 and TRBJ2-7; TRBD1 matches at 11 bases. Trimming at V came to 6 bases and at J to 5 bases, leaving 6 bases not matched to a gene. Looked up from germline, CDR1 is MDHEN and CDR2 is SYDVKM. The CDR3 sequence is 14 residues long. The CDR3 here is CASRRTDRGHEQYF. As DNA, the CDR3 is TGTGCCAGCAGACGGACGGACAGGGGGCACGAGCAGTACTTC.

This chain links TRBV7-8 with TRBJ2-2; TRBD1 matches 10 bases. This CDR3 is built from 14 residues. Germline lookup yields CDR1 SGHVS and CDR2 FQNEAQ. V gave up 5 bases and J gave up 6 bases; unmatched junction bases: 3. CDR3: CASSPGTGAGELFF. In DNA, the CDR3 is TGTGCCAGCAGCCCCGGGACAGGGGCCGGGGAGCTGTTTTTT.

The chain joins TRBV3-1 (or the pseudogene TRBV3-2) to TRBJ2-3, with 16 bases matching TRBD2. The CDR3 spans 17 residues. Germline assignment: CDR1 LGHDT and CDR2 YNNKEL (reference sequence). Unmatched junction bases numbered 4, after V lost 1 base and J lost 6 bases. The CDR3, as DNA: TGTGCCAGCAGCCAAGCCGGGACTAGCGGGGGGGCGGATACGCAGTATTTT. Translation gives CASSQAGTSGGADTQYF.

The chain uses TRBV6-1 and TRBJ1-2; 9 nucleotides align to TRBD1. The CDR3 has 13 amino acids. Germline V CDR1 and CDR2: MNHNS, SASEGT. V lost 3 bases to trimming and J lost 4 bases; unmatched junction nucleotides: 0. The chain's CDR3 is CASSEDRGYGYTF. CDR3 bases: TGTGCCAGCAGTGAGGACAGGGGCTATGGCTACACCTTC.